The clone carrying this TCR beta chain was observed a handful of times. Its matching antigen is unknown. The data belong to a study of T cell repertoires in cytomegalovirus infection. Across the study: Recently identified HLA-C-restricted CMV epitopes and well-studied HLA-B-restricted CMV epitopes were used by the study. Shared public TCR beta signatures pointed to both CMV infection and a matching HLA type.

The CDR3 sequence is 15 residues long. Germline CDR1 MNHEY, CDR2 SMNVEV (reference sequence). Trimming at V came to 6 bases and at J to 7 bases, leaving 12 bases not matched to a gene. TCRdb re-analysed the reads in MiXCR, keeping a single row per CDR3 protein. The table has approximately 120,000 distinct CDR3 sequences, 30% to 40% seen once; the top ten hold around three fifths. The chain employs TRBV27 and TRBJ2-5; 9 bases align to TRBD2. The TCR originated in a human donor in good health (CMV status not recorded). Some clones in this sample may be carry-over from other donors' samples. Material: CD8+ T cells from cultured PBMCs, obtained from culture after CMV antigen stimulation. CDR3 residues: CASSPLAGAPGTQYF. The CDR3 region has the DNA TGTGCCAGCAGCCCTTTAGCGGGGGCCCCAGGGACCCAGTACTTC.